These 11 T cell receptor beta chains originate from one sample sequenced in a study of early T cells in non-severe SARS-CoV-2 infection. TCRdb ran MiXCR on the 5' RACE reads and lists one entry per CDR3 protein. The sample carries 33,000 or so distinct CDR3 sequences, more than 5% recorded once. Sequencing was performed on whole blood. These receptor sequences come from an adult who was a healthcare worker with PCR-confirmed SARS-CoV-2 infection or an uninfected control (not recorded which).

In this sample, this clonotype turned up many times. The genes are TRBV20-1 and TRBJ2-7; D remains unclear. V lost 0 bases to trimming and J lost 6 bases, with 12 bases between them. CDR3 length: 13 residues. Germline lookup yields CDR1 DFQATT and CDR2 SNEGSKA (reference sequence). The CDR3 here is CSARDRYLGEQYF. Written as DNA, the CDR3 is TGCAGTGCTAGAGATCGGTATTTGGGCGAGCAGTACTTC.

This clonotype was found many times. J is TRBJ1-5 and V is TRBV7-2; no clear D. Trimming took 3 bases from V and 4 from J, leaving 10 bases between them. CDR1 and CDR2 from the germline V gene are SGHTA and FQGNSA. CDR3 length: 14 residues. In DNA form, the CDR3 reads TGTGCCAGCAGCTTTCCGACACTAAATCAGCCCCAGCATTTT. The encoded protein is CASSFPTLNQPQHF.

The chain couples TRBV20-1 to TRBJ1-2; the D is unclear. Trimming took 4 bases from V and 6 from J, leaving 15 bases between them. The CDR3 has 13 residues. CDR1 and CDR2 (germline): DFQATT, SNEGSKA (reference sequence). CDR3 region: CSANPVASDGYTF. CDR3 sequence (DNA): TGCAGTGCTAACCCGGTAGCCTCAGATGGCTACACCTTC.

This clonotype was counted at least ten times. This rearrangement joins TRBV12-3 or TRBV12-4 to TRBJ1-2; D is undetermined. The CDR3 contains 13 residues. V was clipped by 7 bases and J by 9 bases, with 18 bases between them. The DNA for the CDR3 is TGTGCCAGCACCACAACCCTCGGCGGTCGCTACACCTTC. Translation gives CASTTTLGGRYTF.

The chain links TRBV18 to TRBJ2-7; D possibly corresponds to TRBD2 (5 bases). CDR1 KGHSH and CDR2 LQKENI come from the germline V gene. The CDR3 consists of 14 residues. Trimming took off 8 bases at V and 5 bases at J, with 19 bases between the two ends. In nucleotides, the CDR3 is TGTGCCAGCCTCGGGGTTCGACATAAGGACGAGCAGTACTTC. Amino acids: CASLGVRHKDEQYF. The full variable domain, in which reference TRBV18 and TRBJ2-7 provide the parts outside the CDR3, is NAGVMQNPRHLVRRRGQEARLRCSPMKGHSHVYWYRQLPEEGLKFMVYLQKENIIDESGMPKERFSAEFPKEGPSILRIQQVVRGDSAAYFCASLGVRHKDEQYFGPGTRLTVT.

The sample holds many counts of this clonotype. The chain joins TRBV29-1 to TRBJ1-1; D uncertain. There are 11 residues in the CDR3. Trimming left V 4 bases short and J 7 bases short, with 10 bases between. The V gene's germline CDR1 is SQVTM and CDR2 ANQGSEA. CDR3 region: CSVAPGLEAFF. Here the CDR3 DNA reads TGCAGCGTTGCCCCGGGCCTTGAAGCTTTCTTT.

Many counts were recorded for this clonotype. A read error may account for a junction end that differs from germline. This chain connects TRBV7-9 to TRBJ2-1; 12 nucleotides line up with TRBD2. Germline loops: CDR1 SEHNR, CDR2 FQNEAQ (reference sequence). CDR3 size: 18 residues. CDR3 sequence (DNA): TGTGCCAGCAGGCTTCCCCCCCGACTAGCGGGAGCCAGGAATGATCAGTTCTTC. Amino acids: CASRLPPRLAGARNDQFF. Complete variable domain (other parts from reference TRBV7-9 and TRBJ2-1): DTGVSQNPRHKITKRGQNVTFRCDPISEHNRLYWYRQTLGQGPEFLTYFQNEAQLEKSRLLSDRFSAERPKGSFSTLEIQRTEQGDSAMYLCASRLPPRLAGARNDQFFGPGTRLTVL.

This clonotype was picked up many times. The rearrangement uses TRBV5-5 and TRBJ1-1; D not resolved. The CDR3 is 13 amino acids. From germline, CDR1 is SGHKS and CDR2 YYEKEE (reference sequence). V gave up 3 bases and J gave up 0 bases, with 6 bases separating them. Written as DNA, the CDR3 is TGTGCCAGCAGCTGGGATGTGAACACTGAAGCTTTCTTT. Its protein is CASSWDVNTEAFF.

This clonotype came up many times. J is TRBJ2-3 and V is TRBV29-1, with D unclear. Looked up from germline, CDR1 is SQVTM and CDR2 is ANQGSEA. V was clipped by 4 bases and J by 1 base, with 6 bases between them. The CDR3 has 12 residues. DNA for the CDR3: TGCAGCGTTGGGTTGGGCACAGATACGCAGTATTTT. Translated, it gives CSVGLGTDTQYF.

This clonotype was detected many times. The rearrangement links TRBV7-6 to TRBJ2-7; 7 nucleotides agree with TRBD2. Trimming removed 0 bases from V and 5 bases from J; junction bases left unmatched: 4. The CDR3 runs to 14 residues. Germline values: CDR1 SGHVS, CDR2 FNYEAQ. The CDR3 protein is CASSLAGRVNEQYF. The CDR3 DNA is TGTGCCAGCAGCTTAGCGGGGAGGGTAAACGAGCAGTACTTC.

This clonotype came up many times. The chain couples TRBV7-9 to TRBJ2-7; a possible D gene is TRBD1 (6 bases). CDR3 size: 11 residues. V dropped 7 bases and J dropped 6 bases, with 10 bases sitting between them. CDR1 SEHNR and CDR2 FQNEAQ come from the germline V gene (reference sequence). CDR3 loop: CASIQGSEQYF. The CDR3, as DNA: TGTGCCAGCATACAGGGAAGCGAGCAGTACTTC.